The sequence of this T cell receptor (beta chain) was determined in a study of shared clonotypes between healthy human individuals. Deep was the level used in running the assay. Sequencing used immunoSEQ multiplex PCR; TCRdb keeps in-frame clones, though not all of them. The sample shows 2 million to 2.5 million clones, about 95% of them seen only once. To note about this clone: The antigen remains undetermined.

Overall study findings and caveats: Genetic and exposure-history diversity was limited by the few donors.

Naive-designated CD8 cells lacked CD45RO, were positively enriched for CCR7, and omitted terminally differentiated effector memory CD45RA+ cells. All donors were Caucasian adults living in Nashville, Tennessee. The CDR3 contains 13 residues. The germline V gene encodes CDR1 MDHEN and CDR2 SYDVKM. V lost 11 bases, J lost 2 bases, and 16 bases lay in between. The sequence was obtained from a man aged 18 to 30 in good health. The source material was naive CD8+ T cells sorted from blood. The chain has TRBV28 and TRBJ2-7, with TRBD2 as a possible D gene (6 bases). The CDR3 loop is CAGGASGAYEQYF. The CDR3 DNA sequence: TGTGCCGGCGGGGCCTCCGGTGCCTACGAGCAGTACTTC.